This T cell receptor beta chain was profiled in a study of response to subunit inactivated influenza vaccine. General observations from the study: The authors put forward the suggestion that each seasonal influenza vaccination may bring in only a limited number of new T cells.

A word on this clonotype: Its antigen is currently unknown.

The germline V gene encodes CDR1 SGHAT and CDR2 FQDESV (reference sequence). Between the trimmed V and J ends, which lost 4 bases and 0 bases, there was a span of 10 bases. There are 14 residues in the CDR3. In TCRdb, the RT-PCR reads were re-called with MiXCR into one record per CDR3 protein. Altogether under 950,000 distinct CDR3 sequences are present, approximately 21% being singletons, with the ten largest covering roughly 10%. Specimen: PBMCs from blood, collected 5 days after vaccination. The TCR was taken from a man aged 50-60 years who received an inactivated influenza vaccine. V is TRBV11-1 and J is TRBJ2-7, with D possibly matching TRBD2 (5 bases). DNA of the CDR3: TGTGCCAGCAGCTCAGTCGGGATCTCCTACGAGCAGTACTTC. Amino acids: CASSSVGISYEQYF.